This T cell receptor (beta chain) was found in a study of shared clonotypes between healthy human individuals (dated by TCRdb to 2019 to 2021). Background on the whole study: A couple of women and a few men aged 18 to 49 years were included in the cohort. For each donor, CD4 naive and CD4 memory were each given three plates, CD8 naive was given two plates, and CD8 memory was given one plate. To estimate repertoire size and how much clonotype sharing occurs between individuals, the study deeply sequenced the blood TCR repertoires of five healthy adults. Libraries were prepared and TCR repertoires were sequenced by different laboratories using diverse techniques, in order to increase sequencing depth and limit assay-specific biases. Between about 0.85 and 8.9 billion PBMCs per donor were obtained by leukapheresis. On the study overall, not on this receptor specifically: Compared with non-shared clonotypes, the clonotypes found in all four sorted-subset donors had higher generation probabilities. Even with the large sequencing depth, rarefaction of the sorted-subset datasets indicated that sequencing was incomplete. Pairwise subsampling indicated that sequencing depth was expected to affect the degree of clonotype sharing among donors. Sampling was limited to blood, and TCR repertoires in tissue likely differ from TCR repertoires in blood. The small number of donors limited the genetic and exposure-history diversity represented. Naive subsets generally had larger estimated clonotype richness than memory subsets did. When a few donors were compared, the shared fraction of clonotypes was about 5% for naive CD4, approximately 3.3% for naive CD8, about 2.4% for memory CD4, and 0.4% for memory CD8.

Using the deep immunoSEQ assay, multiplex PCR amplified TCR CDR3 regions from genomic DNA. For each cell subset, the extracted genomic DNA was distributed evenly across all wells of several immunoSEQ 96-well plates, and each plate served as one replicate. For sorted subsets, each replicate PCR was loaded with 150 to 250 ng genomic DNA, equivalent to 30,000 or so T cell genomes. The purified libraries were quantified using a Qubit 3.0 fluorometer, sized with a Bioanalyzer 2100, and then quantified again using the KAPA Library Quantification kit. A separate single-read 150-cycle Illumina NextSeq 550 flow cell was used to sequence each immunoSEQ 96-well plate. The original methods were these. Because the immunoSEQ output held only junctional sequences and lacked quality scores, the filtering could not match the filtering applied to full-length reads. Sequences were annotated with PyIR, a Python wrapper for IgBLAST v1.9, using IMGT germline references to assign V/J genes and CDR3. Reads were filtered out if the reads had weak V/J assignments (E-value above 1e-6), no CDR3, stop codons, out-of-frame junctions, or ambiguous translated residues. V3J clonotypes were defined as sequences sharing the same inferred V gene, J gene, and CDR3 amino acid sequence. Percentage overlap between repertoires was calculated by dividing the number of shared unique clonotypes by the size of the smaller repertoire. RTK rarefaction, the Chao1 estimator, and Recon v2.1 estimates of unobserved clonotypes were used to assess repertoire richness. Generation probabilities were computed with OLGA for all TCRbeta clonotypes obtained by the gDNA method from several donors. TCRdb holds this immuneACCESS table with in-frame rearrangements only. Some clones are missing; in checked studies, unresolved V genes explain under half, and the rest has no known cause. D and trimming were read from the DNA, whereas the V and J calls and clone size are those reported in that table. A total of some 2,000,000 clones appear in this sample, about 95% of them only once. The top ten constitute 0.9% to 1.4% of the sample.

Note on this clone: This clone's antigen is unknown. Qualities for individual bases were not recorded, and no much larger clone is one base off.

Taken from the germline V gene, the CDR1 and CDR2 loops are LGHNA and YNFKEQ. The CDR3 starts with the cysteine, ends with the phenylalanine, and has 15 residues. This entry keeps only the CDR3 DNA: 45 bases, framed from base 1. The germline V end is reduced by 4 bases and the J end by 1 base; junction bases left unmatched: 4. CD8 naive samples consisted of CD45RO-negative cells that were positively selected for CCR7, yielding a CD45RA+CCR7+ population without TemRA cells. The donors were healthy, HIV-negative adults with no recently reported acute infections or vaccinations. Only Caucasian adults living in Nashville, Tennessee, USA were represented among the donors. Blood was collected by leukapheresis, and PBMCs were isolated by Ficoll-Histopaque density gradient centrifugation and then cryopreserved in liquid nitrogen vapor phase. Analytical flow cytometry was used to check the purity and quantity of each magnetically sorted T cell population. Genomic DNA was isolated from every sorted fraction and measured by UV absorbance on a Nanodrop 2000c.

The receptor was derived from a man aged 18-30 years in good health. This receptor chain uses TRBV4-2 and TRBJ2-5, and 9 bases in between align with TRBD2. The source material was naive CD8+ T cells sorted from blood. What the cell subset or site label conveys for this sample: CD45RA+CCR7+. Here is the DNA: TGTGCCAGCAGCCCGTTTAGCGGGGGCCAAGAGACCCAGTACTTC. Translation gives CASSPFSGGQETQYF.